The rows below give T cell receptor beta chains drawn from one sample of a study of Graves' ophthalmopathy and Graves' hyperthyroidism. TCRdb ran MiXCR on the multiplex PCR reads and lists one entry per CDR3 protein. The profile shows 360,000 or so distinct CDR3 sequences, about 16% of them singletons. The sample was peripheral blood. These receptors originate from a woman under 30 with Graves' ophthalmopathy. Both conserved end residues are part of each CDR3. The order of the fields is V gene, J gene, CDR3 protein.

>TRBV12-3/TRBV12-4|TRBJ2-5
CASSPREGQETQYF
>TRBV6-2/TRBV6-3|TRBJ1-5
CASRMGTQPQHF
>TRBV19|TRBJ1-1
CASSIRQREAFF
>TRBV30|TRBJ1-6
CAFTGEGPPLHF
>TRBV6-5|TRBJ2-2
CASSSDSPNTGELFF
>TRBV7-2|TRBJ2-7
CASSPRTDSYEQYF
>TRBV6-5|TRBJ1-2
CASSYKAGDYGYTF
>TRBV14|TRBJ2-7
CASGRVESYEQYF
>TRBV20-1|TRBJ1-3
CSARDTGNTIYF
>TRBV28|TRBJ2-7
CASSWGQVSLAYEQYF
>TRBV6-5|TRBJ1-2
CASRAGGDYGYTF
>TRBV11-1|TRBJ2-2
CASSFWSLERTGELFF
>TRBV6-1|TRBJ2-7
CASSVEGGYEQYF
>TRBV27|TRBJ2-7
CAAQDSTLGEQYF
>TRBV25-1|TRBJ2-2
CASSAQGNTGELFF
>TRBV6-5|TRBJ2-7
CASFFGQNEQYF
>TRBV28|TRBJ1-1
CASLLPPGKAFF
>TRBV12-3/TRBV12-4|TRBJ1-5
CASSDRARNQPQHF
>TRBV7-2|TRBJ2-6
CAGSLAVRGTGANVLTF
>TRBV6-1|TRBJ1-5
CASTQGTNQPQHF